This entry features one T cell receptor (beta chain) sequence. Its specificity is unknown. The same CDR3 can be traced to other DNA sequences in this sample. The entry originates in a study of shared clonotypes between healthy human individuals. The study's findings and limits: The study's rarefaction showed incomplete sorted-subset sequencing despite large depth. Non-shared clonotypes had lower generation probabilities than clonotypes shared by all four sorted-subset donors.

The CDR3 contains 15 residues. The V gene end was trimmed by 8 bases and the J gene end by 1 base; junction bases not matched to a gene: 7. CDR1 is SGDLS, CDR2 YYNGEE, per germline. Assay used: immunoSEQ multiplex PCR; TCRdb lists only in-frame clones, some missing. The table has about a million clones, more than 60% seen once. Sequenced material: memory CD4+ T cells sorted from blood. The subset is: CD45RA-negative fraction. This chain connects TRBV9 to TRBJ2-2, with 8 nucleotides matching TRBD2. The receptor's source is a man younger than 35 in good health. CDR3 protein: CASSGSGMNTGELFF. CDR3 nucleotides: TGTGCCAGTTCGGGTAGCGGGATGAACACCGGGGAGCTGTTTTTT.